The following is a TCR beta chain sequence with its context. Germline assignment: CDR1 MRHNA and CDR2 SNTAGT. The V and J ends lost 5 bases and 2 bases, in that order; junction bases with no gene match: 6. The CDR3 sequence is 16 residues long. These data come from a study of siplizumab effects on memory and regulatory T cells. Assay: immunoSEQ multiplex PCR; the TCRdb copy retains only in-frame clones and omits some. The table lists some 73,000 clones, 85% to 95% of them singletons. The specimen was CD8+ T cells sorted from blood. The V and J genes are TRBV6-4 and TRBJ2-3; 11 bases are shared with TRBD2. This receptor was identified in a human donor in good health. The CDR3 spells CASSTSGGQPTDTQYF. In nucleotides, the CDR3 is TGTGCCAGCAGTACTAGCGGGGGTCAACCCACAGATACGCAGTATTTT.